One and the same sample provided the 23 T cell receptor beta chains below, sequenced in a study of blood T cell repertoires in COVID-19. TCRdb's copy holds only in-frame clones and misses some; the assay was immunoSEQ multiplex PCR. The data contain about 200,000 clones, 85% to 90% of them seen just once; the ten biggest clones take up 10%. The sample consisted of peripheral blood. These receptors were obtained from a woman in her fifties or sixties with COVID-19, enrolled during active disease.

The V and J genes are TRBV5-4 and TRBJ1-6; no reliable D call. The CDR3 is made up of 15 amino acids. Looked up from germline, CDR1 is SGHNT and CDR2 is YYREEE (reference sequence). V was shortened by 0 bases and J by 7 bases, with 11 bases between the two germline ends. DNA of the CDR3: TGTGCCAGCAGCTTGGAGTCTAGGCCGAATTCACCCCTCCACTTT. It encodes CASSLESRPNSPLHF. Together with reference TRBV5-4 and TRBJ1-6, the CDR3 gives the full variable domain: ETGVTQSPTHLIKTRGQQVTLRCSSQSGHNTVSWYQQALGQGPQFIFQYYREEENGRGNFPPRFSGLQFPNYSSELNVNALELDDSALYLCASSLESRPNSPLHFGNGTRLTVT.

The chain combines TRBV7-9 with TRBJ2-1; TRBD1 might be the D (6 bases). The V gene lost 2 bases and the J gene lost 7 bases, with 12 bases spanning the gap. The CDR3 spans 14 residues. Germline V gene lookup returns CDR1 SEHNR and CDR2 FQNEAQ (reference sequence). CDR3 amino acids: CASSLNTGLNEQFF. The CDR3 region has the DNA TGTGCCAGCAGCTTAAACACAGGGCTTAATGAGCAGTTCTTC.

This clone was picked up a small number of times. The chain joins TRBV14 to TRBJ2-2; no definite D call. V was cut by 6 bases and J by 2 bases, with 13 bases left in between. This CDR3 contains 15 residues. Germline V gene data show CDR1 as SGHDN and CDR2 as FVKESK. The CDR3 sequence: CASRLGRTNTGELFF. DNA of the CDR3: TGTGCCAGCAGACTGGGCAGAACAAACACCGGGGAGCTGTTTTTT.

The chain employs TRBV11-2 and TRBJ1-6; 7 bases line up with TRBD1. The CDR3 length is 17 residues. Germline lookup yields CDR1 SGHAT and CDR2 FQNNGV. Unmatched junction bases numbered 16, after V lost 5 bases and J lost 9 bases. The CDR3 loop is CASSPLRQGLQSSPLHF. CDR3 in DNA: TGTGCCAGCAGCCCCCTTCGACAGGGTTTGCAAAGTTCACCCCTCCACTTT.

The genes are TRBV28 and TRBJ2-4, with D perhaps matching TRBD1 (7 bases). V gave up 5 bases and J gave up 8 bases, with 22 bases separating them. The CDR3 sequence is 16 residues long. The germline V gene encodes CDR1 MDHEN and CDR2 SYDVKM. The CDR3 sequence is CASSQSTQGGLDIQYF. The CDR3 DNA is TGTGCCAGCAGTCAATCAACCCAGGGGGGCCTGGACATTCAGTACTTC. Variable domain in full (rest from reference TRBV28 and TRBJ2-4): DVKVTQSSRYLVKRTGEKVFLECVQDMDHENMFWYRQDPGLGLRLIYFSYDVKMKEKGDIPEGYSVSREKKERFSLILESASTNQTSMYLCASSQSTQGGLDIQYFGAGTRLSVL.

This clone appeared a single time. V and J are TRBV3-1 (or the pseudogene TRBV3-2) and TRBJ2-7, with a tentative D call TRBD2 (7 bases). The CDR3 has 15 amino acids. V lost 3 bases to trimming and J lost 7 bases, with 19 bases between them. The germline V gene has CDR1 LGHDT and CDR2 YNNKEL (reference sequence). The CDR3 nucleotides are TGTGCCAGCAGCCACTACAGGGAGGGGTCTTGGGAGCAGTACTTC. As protein: CASSHYREGSWEQYF.

This rearrangement joins TRBV4-1 to TRBJ1-4; 8 bases fit TRBD1. The trim removed 4 bases at V and 4 bases at J, leaving 8 bases unmatched. CDR1 is MGHRA and CDR2 is YSYEKL in the germline V gene. This CDR3 contains 16 residues. The CDR3 reads CASSRGQGLGNEKLFF. The CDR3 DNA follows: TGCGCCAGCAGCCGCGGACAGGGATTGGGTAATGAAAAACTGTTTTTT.

The rearrangement joins TRBV11-3 to TRBJ2-1, with 10 bases that match TRBD2. Germline V CDR1 and CDR2: SGHNT, YENEEA. After removal of 0 bases from V and 8 bases from J, the junction contained 10 bases not matched to a gene. The CDR3 sequence is 17 residues long. The CDR3 region has the DNA TGTGCCAGCAGCTTAGAAACTTGGTGGACTAGCGGCGATGAGCAGTTCTTC. Amino acid sequence: CASSLETWWTSGDEQFF.

The chain links TRBV5-1 to TRBJ2-7; D possibly corresponds to TRBD1 (6 bases). With 7 bases removed from V and 3 bases from J, the gap between germline ends came to 23 bases. The CDR3 totals 16 residues. From germline, CDR1 is SGHRS and CDR2 YFSETQ. Written as DNA, the CDR3 is TGCGCCAGCGGGCCCACTTCCGGGACACCGAACTACGAGCAGTACTTC. Amino acids: CASGPTSGTPNYEQYF. The full variable domain, completed using reference TRBV5-1 and TRBJ2-7, is KAGVTQTPRYLIKTRGQQVTLSCSPISGHRSVSWYQQTPGQGLQFLFEYFSETQRNKGNFPGRFSGRQFSNSRSEMNVSTLELGDSALYLCASGPTSGTPNYEQYFGPGTRLTVT.

V is TRBV19 and J is TRBJ1-1, with 8 bases fitting TRBD1. The germline CDR1 and CDR2 sequences are LNHDA and SQIVND (reference sequence). The V and J ends lost 8 bases and 0 bases, in that order; junction bases with no gene match: 5. This CDR3 region has 14 residues. CDR3 bases: TGTGCCAGTTGGGACAGGCGTATGAACACTGAAGCTTTCTTT. Amino acid sequence: CASWDRRMNTEAFF.

The rearrangement joins TRBV5-4 to TRBJ1-1, with D unclear. This CDR3 has 14 residues. Trimming removed 0 bases from V and 0 bases from J, with 6 bases in between. CDR1 and CDR2 from the germline V gene are SGHNT and YYREEE (reference sequence). CDR3 sequence: CASSLELLNTEAFF. CDR3 nucleotide sequence: TGTGCCAGCAGCTTGGAACTCCTGAACACTGAAGCTTTCTTT.

The chain is built from TRBV19 and TRBJ2-2; 8 bases fit TRBD2. V lost 5 bases to trimming and J lost 2 bases; unmatched junction nucleotides: 7. Germline V gene data show CDR1 as LNHDA and CDR2 as SQIVND (reference sequence). This CDR3 has 16 amino acids. Here the CDR3 reads CASSVSGGDNTGELFF. In DNA, the CDR3 is TGTGCCAGTAGTGTCAGCGGGGGCGATAACACCGGGGAGCTGTTTTTT.

This clone was seen a few times. CDR3 nucleotides: TGTGCCAGCAGCGGTGGACAGGGAAGAAATCAGCCCCAGCATTTT. This translates into CASSGGQGRNQPQHF. The chain has TRBV2 and TRBJ1-5; 8 nucleotides agree with TRBD1. The trim removed 6 bases at V and 4 bases at J, leaving 8 bases unmatched. The CDR3 contains 15 residues. Germline loops: CDR1 SNHLY, CDR2 FYNNEI.

The chain links TRBV14 to TRBJ2-7; tentative D call: TRBD1 (6 bases). CDR3 length: 15 amino acids. The germline V gene has CDR1 SGHDN and CDR2 FVKESK. V was pared by 0 bases and J by 6 bases, with 15 bases between. The CDR3 coding sequence is TGTGCCAGCAGCCAAGAAAGTCGACAGGCGGTCGAGCAGTACTTC. Residues: CASSQESRQAVEQYF.

The gene calls are TRBV5-1 and TRBJ2-6; no reliable D call. The length of the CDR3 is 15 residues. Per the germline V gene, CDR1 is SGHRS and CDR2 is YFSETQ. The V and J ends lost 4 bases and 2 bases respectively, with 10 bases between them. CDR3 protein: CASSEINTGANVLTF. The CDR3 DNA follows: TGCGCCAGCAGCGAGATTAATACTGGGGCCAACGTCCTGACTTTC.

The chain uses TRBV2 and TRBJ1-6, with D tentatively TRBD1 (6 bases). CDR3 length: 14 amino acids. Per germline, CDR1 SNHLY and CDR2 FYNNEI. Trimming took off 7 bases at V and 9 bases at J, with 16 bases between the two ends. The CDR3 coding sequence is TGTGCCAGCAACAGGGCCAGGGATAGTTCACCCCTCCACTTT. It is translated as CASNRARDSSPLHF.

V gene TRBV19 combines with J gene TRBJ1-3, with TRBD1 matching over 7 bases. The CDR3 has 19 amino acids. The germline V gene encodes CDR1 LNHDA and CDR2 SQIVND (reference sequence). V lost 4 bases and J lost 0; bases outside the gene matches: 15. The CDR3 protein is CASSTFRDSIDFSGNTIYF. The CDR3 DNA sequence: TGTGCCAGTAGTACCTTCCGGGACAGCATCGACTTCTCTGGAAACACCATATATTTT.

Comments on this clone: At one end, the junction sequence differs from germline, possibly due to a read error. V usage is TRBV28 and J usage is TRBJ2-1; a weak D match, TRBD1 (6 bases). This CDR3 has 13 amino acids. CDR1 and CDR2 from the germline V gene are MDHEN and SYDVKM. This chain's CDR3 is CASSSNRDTFGVF. The CDR3 DNA reads TGTGCCAGCAGTTCTAATCGGGACACCTTCGGAGTCTTC. Full variable domain (remainder filled in from reference TRBV28 and TRBJ2-1): DVKVTQSSRYLVKRTGEKVFLECVQDMDHENMFWYRQDPGLGLRLIYFSYDVKMKEKGDIPEGYSVSREKKERFSLILESASTNQTSMYLCASSSNRDTFGVFGPGTRLTVL.

This clone occurred once. V gene TRBV27 combines with J gene TRBJ2-3; 11 nucleotides align to TRBD2. CDR1 MNHEY and CDR2 SMNVEV come from the germline V gene (reference sequence). CDR3 size: 19 residues. V lost 4 bases to trimming and J lost 2 bases; unmatched junction nucleotides: 14. The CDR3 sequence is CASSSPLAGAAFPTDTQYF. The CDR3 nucleotides read TGTGCCAGCAGTTCCCCACTAGCGGGGGCCGCCTTTCCCACAGATACGCAGTATTTT.

V is TRBV3-1 (or the pseudogene TRBV3-2) and J is TRBJ2-1; no reliable D call. Germline CDR1 is LGHDT and CDR2 is YNNKEL (reference sequence). V shed 4 bases and J shed 0 bases, with 13 bases lying between them. The CDR3 totals 16 residues. CDR3 nucleotide sequence: TGTGCCAGCAGCCCCCCTGACTCCCCCTCCTACAATGAGCAGTTCTTC. This translates into CASSPPDSPSYNEQFF.

This chain links TRBV5-1 with TRBJ2-1, with TRBD1 matching 8 bases. The germline V gene encodes CDR1 SGHRS and CDR2 YFSETQ. This CDR3 is built from 14 residues. V lost 0 bases and J lost 9; bases outside the gene matches: 5. The CDR3 DNA sequence: TGCGCCAGCAGCTTGGTGGGACAGGAAGGTGAGCAGTTCTTC. It yields the protein CASSLVGQEGEQFF.

This chain joins TRBV19 and TRBJ2-4; perhaps TRBD2 as D (6 bases). This CDR3 is 18 amino acids long. Per germline, CDR1 LNHDA and CDR2 SQIVND (reference sequence). Trimming took off 2 bases at V and 0 bases at J, with 17 bases between the two ends. The CDR3 nucleotides read TGTGCCAGTAGTATATTGAGCGGAGGGGTCCTAGCCAAAAACATTCAGTACTTC. Amino acids: CASSILSGGVLAKNIQYF. The full variable domain, its missing parts supplied by reference TRBV19 and TRBJ2-4, is DGGITQSPKYLFRKEGQNVTLSCEQNLNHDAMYWYRQDPGQGLRLIYYSQIVNDFQKGDIAEGYSVSREKKESFPLTVTSAQKNPTAFYLCASSILSGGVLAKNIQYFGAGTRLSVL.

The rearrangement uses TRBV29-1 and TRBJ1-2, with D possibly being TRBD1 (5 bases). This CDR3 spans 14 amino acids. V gave up 1 base and J gave up 7 bases, with 16 bases separating them. The germline V gene has CDR1 SQVTM and CDR2 ANQGSEA. The DNA for the CDR3 is TGCAGCGTTGAAGGGGGGACTCCCCGGAGTGGCTACACCTTC. This codes for CSVEGGTPRSGYTF.